The next 14 T cell receptor beta chains were all read from a single sample in a study of blood T cell repertoires in COVID-19. Libraries were prepared by immunoSEQ multiplex PCR; TCRdb keeps only in-frame clonotypes and omits some of them. Of fewer than 250,000 clones listed, 87% are singletons. The specimen sequenced was PBMCs or T cells enriched from blood (not recorded which). The receptors derive from a man younger than 40 in a cohort exposed to, infected with or recovered from COVID-19 (not recorded which).

The rearrangement links TRBV14 to TRBJ2-5; 13 bases align to TRBD2. From germline, CDR1 is SGHDN and CDR2 FVKESK. V gave up 6 bases and J gave up 3 bases; unmatched junction bases: 7. The CDR3 extends over 16 amino acids. The CDR3 reads CASRGEGLAGKETQYF. CDR3 DNA: TGTGCCAGCAGGGGGGAGGGACTAGCGGGAAAAGAGACCCAGTACTTC.

This clone was recorded a few times. The chain combines TRBV28 with TRBJ2-5, with 8 positions matching TRBD2. This CDR3 spans 13 amino acids. CDR1 and CDR2 from the germline V gene are MDHEN and SYDVKM. V gave up 7 bases and J gave up 4 bases; unmatched junction bases: 5. The DNA for the CDR3 is TGTGCCAGCATCGCGGGGGGTCTAGAGACCCAGTACTTC. Protein product: CASIAGGLETQYF.

The chain carries TRBV18 and TRBJ2-7, with TRBD2 matching over 16 bases. CDR1 KGHSH and CDR2 LQKENI come from the germline V gene. The CDR3 spans 16 residues. J lost 7 bases, V lost 5 bases, and 8 bases had no gene match. The CDR3 DNA reads as TGTGCCAGCTCAACTCCGGGACTAGCGGGAGGGGTTGAGCAGTACTTC. Its translation is CASSTPGLAGGVEQYF.

The V and J genes are TRBV9 and TRBJ2-1, with unresolved D. This CDR3 has 14 residues. Between the trimmed V and J ends, which lost 0 bases and 6 bases, there was a span of 10 bases. Germline values: CDR1 SGDLS, CDR2 YYNGEE. The CDR3 DNA sequence: TGTGCCAGCAGCGTAGTATCAGGTTCCAATGAGCAGTTCTTC. Translating gives CASSVVSGSNEQFF. The whole variable domain, remainder taken from reference TRBV9 and TRBJ2-1, is DSGVTQTPKHLITATGQRVTLRCSPRSGDLSVYWYQQSLDQGLQFLIQYYNGEERAKGNILERFSAQQFPDLHSELNLSSLELGDSALYFCASSVVSGSNEQFFGPGTRLTVL.

The chain has TRBV5-1 and TRBJ2-3, with no clear D. The V end lost 5 bases, the J end lost 2 bases, and 6 bases lay between the germline ends. This CDR3 has 12 amino acids. Germline V gives CDR1 SGHRS, CDR2 YFSETQ. In nucleotides, the CDR3 is TGCGCCAGCAGGGCTTACACAGATACGCAGTATTTT. This sequence encodes CASRAYTDTQYF.

The gene calls are TRBV6-2 or TRBV6-3 and TRBJ1-6; 7 bases agree with TRBD1. The J segment lost 6 bases and the V segment lost 5 bases, leaving 16 bases of the junction unmatched. From germline, CDR1 is MNHEY and CDR2 SVGEGT. The CDR3 loop spans 18 amino acids. CDR3 loop: CASSPLRRTGVSNSPLHF. CDR3 sequence (DNA): TGTGCCAGCAGTCCCCTAAGGAGGACAGGAGTGAGTAATTCACCCCTCCACTTT.

This clone was counted a few times. The V and J genes are TRBV11-3 and TRBJ2-1; TRBD2 aligns across 13 bases. This CDR3 region has 19 residues. Trimming removed 5 bases from V and 9 bases from J; junction bases left unmatched: 19. CDR1 and CDR2 (germline): SGHNT, YENEEA. CDR3 sequence (DNA): TGTGCCAGCAGCAACCTTAATCGACTAGCGGGAGGAAGGGGGACTGAGCAGTTCTTC. Translated: CASSNLNRLAGGRGTEQFF. Filled out from reference TRBV11-3 and TRBJ2-1, the complete variable domain reads EAGVVQSPRYKIIEKKQPVAFWCNPISGHNTLYWYLQNLGQGPELLIRYENEEAVDDSQLPKDRFSAERLKGVDSTLKIQPAELGDSAVYLCASSNLNRLAGGRGTEQFFGPGTRLTVL.

As to this clone: The junction departs from the called germline gene at one end, perhaps through a read error. This chain connects TRBV7-7 to TRBJ2-7; D might be TRBD1 (7 bases). The CDR3 runs to 14 residues. Per the germline V gene, CDR1 is SSHAT and CDR2 is FNYEAQ (reference sequence). In DNA, the CDR3 is TGTGCTAGCAGCTTAGCGGCAGGGGGCTACGAGCAGTACTTC. Amino acid sequence: CASSLAAGGYEQYF.

The chain uses TRBV9 and TRBJ2-5, with 10 bases fitting TRBD2. This CDR3 is 18 amino acids long. V lost 0 bases to trimming and J lost 3 bases; unmatched junction nucleotides: 11. Germline V gives CDR1 SGDLS, CDR2 YYNGEE. CDR3 bases: TGTGCCAGCAGCGTAGGTCGGCTAGCGGGAGAGGGAGAAGAGACCCAGTACTTC. It translates to CASSVGRLAGEGEETQYF.

The chain has TRBV7-9 and TRBJ1-1, with a tentative D call TRBD1 (5 bases). The length of the CDR3 is 15 residues. V was clipped by 6 bases and J by 5 bases, with 19 bases between them. Germline V lookup: CDR1 SEHNR, CDR2 FQNEAQ (reference sequence). CDR3 residues: CASRAGWGEQTEAFF. The DNA for the CDR3 is TGTGCCAGCAGGGCGGGGTGGGGCGAACAGACTGAAGCTTTCTTT.

This clone has more than one count but fewer than ten. The rearrangement joins TRBV6-5 to TRBJ1-1; D is undetermined. CDR1 MNHEY and CDR2 SVGAGI come from the germline V gene. The V end was cut by 0 bases, the J end by 0 bases, with 11 bases between. CDR3 length: 16 residues. CDR3 amino acids: CASSYSRRQLNTEAFF. Here the CDR3 DNA reads TGTGCCAGCAGTTACTCGAGGCGGCAGCTGAACACTGAAGCTTTCTTT.

The chain employs TRBV9 and TRBJ2-1; 9 nucleotides agree with TRBD2. Looked up from germline, CDR1 is SGDLS and CDR2 is YYNGEE. V trimming: 0 bases; J trimming: 10 bases; junction bases outside the gene matches: 11. This CDR3 is built from 16 residues. CDR3 protein: CASSVGGLAGRGEQFF. The CDR3, as DNA: TGTGCCAGCAGCGTAGGGGGGCTAGCGGGAAGGGGAGAGCAGTTCTTC.

This chain joins TRBV9 and TRBJ2-1, with 11 bases aligning to TRBD2. The germline V gene encodes CDR1 SGDLS and CDR2 YYNGEE. The V segment lost 4 bases and the J segment 5 bases; nucleotides outside the gene matches: 5. CDR3 size: 15 residues. CDR3 bases: TGTGCCAGCAGCCCTAGCGGGAGGTCCGACAATGAGCAGTTCTTC. Translated: CASSPSGRSDNEQFF.

This chain connects TRBV28 to TRBJ1-2; D gene ambiguous. Germline CDR1 reads MDHEN; CDR2 reads SYDVKM. The CDR3 sequence is 16 residues long. V was pared by 5 bases and J by 4 bases, with 20 bases between. The CDR3 DNA reads as TGTGCCAGCAGTCCCACCGACCGCCCCGGGATCTATGGCTACACCTTC. Its translation: CASSPTDRPGIYGYTF.